What follows are 18 T cell receptor beta chains derived from one specimen sequenced in a study of shared clonotypes between healthy human individuals (dated by TCRdb to 2019 to 2021). The method was the immunoSEQ multiplex PCR assay. Held by TCRdb, this immuneACCESS table contains in-frame sequences only and omits some clones. Under half of the omission traces to an unresolved V gene where checked; the cause of the rest is unknown. This sample holds around 580,000 clones; roughly 98% were observed only once. 0.25% to 0.35% of the sample goes to the ten largest clones. CD8 naive samples were obtained by positive selection for CCR7 among CD45RO-negative cells, yielding a CD45RA+CCR7+ population from which TemRA cells were excluded. Source material: naive CD8+ T cells sorted from blood. According to the study, the label for this sample's cell subset or site signals: CD45RA+CCR7+. The receptors shown here come from a man aged 25-45 years in good health.

The rearrangement joins TRBV11-2 to TRBJ2-7; 15 bases agree with TRBD2. V dropped 3 bases and J dropped 3; count of bases not matched to a gene: 9. Germline CDR1 and CDR2: SGHAT and FQNNGV. There are 18 residues in the CDR3. The CDR3 sequence is CASSFGLAGGPSHYEQYF. For the CDR3, the DNA is TGTGCCAGCAGCTTTGGACTAGCGGGAGGGCCGTCCCACTACGAGCAGTACTTC.

The CDR3: CASMGDTQYF. The CDR3 DNA sequence: TGTGCCAGCATGGGAGATACGCAGTATTTT. The chain couples TRBV6-1 to TRBJ2-3; D gene uncertain. CDR3 length equals 10 residues. V dropped 7 bases and J dropped 5 bases, with 4 bases sitting between them. Germline CDR1 MNHNS, CDR2 SASEGT.

The J gene is TRBJ2-7, the V gene TRBV29-1; D is tentatively TRBD1 or TRBD2 (5 bases each). The V and J ends lost 3 bases and 3 bases respectively, with 27 bases between them. Germline CDR1 reads SQVTM; CDR2 reads ANQGSEA. The CDR3 has 18 amino acids. The CDR3, as DNA: TGCAGCGTTGATCCCCCGGGAAATGGGGGAACTTTACACTACGAGCAGTACTTC. Residues: CSVDPPGNGGTLHYEQYF.

The rearrangement uses TRBV7-9 and TRBJ1-1; D unresolved. Germline V gene sequence: CDR1 SEHNR, CDR2 FQNEAQ (reference sequence). CDR3 length: 15 amino acids. Between the trimmed V and J ends, which lost 1 base and 1 base, there was a span of 10 bases. In nucleotides, the CDR3 is TGTGCCAGCAGCTTAGGTGTTCCGGGGAACACTGAAGCTTTCTTT. Encoded protein: CASSLGVPGNTEAFF.

A note on this clone: Other DNA sequences in the same sample also yield this CDR3. The chain recombines TRBV15 with TRBJ1-5; TRBD1 is a possible D gene (5 bases). Germline V gene lookup returns CDR1 LNHNV and CDR2 YYDKDF (reference sequence). V lost 0 bases, J lost 1 base, and 7 bases lay in between. This CDR3 has 15 amino acids. Written as DNA, the CDR3 is TGTGCCACCAGCAGAGATGGGGGAAGCAATCAGCCCCAGCATTTT. Translating it yields CATSRDGGSNQPQHF.

The chain combines TRBV29-1 with TRBJ2-7; D perhaps matches TRBD1 (5 bases). Trimming cost V 7 bases and J 5 bases, with 15 bases left between them. This CDR3 has 12 residues. Germline CDR1 SQVTM, CDR2 ANQGSEA. CDR3 sequence reads: CSALIQGDEQYF. The CDR3 region has the DNA TGCAGCGCCTTGATCCAGGGCGACGAGCAGTACTTC.

The chain is built from TRBV25-1 and TRBJ2-1; D unclear. CDR3 length equals 11 residues. Germline loops: CDR1 MGHDK, CDR2 SYGVNS. The ends were cut back, 5 bases at V and 9 bases at J, with 8 bases in the middle. CDR3 region: CASSYSGEQFF. In DNA form, the CDR3 reads TGTGCCAGCAGTTACAGTGGTGAGCAGTTCTTC. The complete variable domain, with remaining parts taken from reference TRBV25-1 and TRBJ2-1, reads EADIYQTPRYLVIGTGKKITLECSQTMGHDKMYWYQQDPGMELHLIHYSYGVNSTEKGDLSSESTVSRIRTEHFPLTLESARPSHTSQYLCASSYSGEQFFGPGTRLTVL.

Concerning this clone: Other DNA sequences in the sample encode the same CDR3. The chain uses TRBV11-2 and TRBJ2-7; D remains ambiguous. V was pared by 1 base and J by 4 bases, with 8 bases between. Germline V lookup: CDR1 SGHAT, CDR2 FQNNGV. This CDR3 spans 13 amino acids. CDR3 sequence: CASSLGTIYEQYF. The CDR3 nucleotides are TGTGCCAGCAGCTTAGGGACGATTTACGAGCAGTACTTC.

The rearrangement links TRBV29-1 to TRBJ2-1; 12 nucleotides agree with TRBD2. This CDR3 has 15 residues. J was trimmed by 5 bases and V by 6 bases; bases with no gene match: 8. Germline CDR1 reads SQVTM; CDR2 reads ANQGSEA. The CDR3 DNA reads TGCAGCGTCGATCGGACTAGCGGGATCAACAATGAGCAGTTCTTC. Encoded protein: CSVDRTSGINNEQFF.

V is TRBV5-4 and J is TRBJ1-2; TRBD1 matches 7 bases. Trimming removed 10 bases from V and 2 bases from J; junction bases left unmatched: 17. Germline V gene lookup returns CDR1 SGHNT and CDR2 YYREEE (reference sequence). The CDR3 runs to 16 residues. The CDR3 protein is CAFPGLDRRWNYGYTF. The CDR3 nucleotides are TGTGCCTTCCCTGGCCTGGACAGGAGGTGGAACTATGGCTACACCTTC.

The V and J genes are TRBV4-1 and TRBJ2-7, with 8 bases lining up with TRBD1. Germline CDR1 MGHRA, CDR2 YSYEKL. Losses at the gene ends were 2 bases for V and 6 bases for J; bases not matched to a gene: 3. The CDR3 covers 13 residues. The CDR3 sequence: CASSQRTGFEQYF. Here the CDR3 DNA reads TGCGCCAGCAGCCAACGGACAGGGTTCGAGCAGTACTTC.

The chain has TRBV9 and TRBJ2-2, with 10 bases lining up with TRBD1. Germline CDR1 and CDR2: SGDLS and YYNGEE. V shed 3 bases, J shed 4 bases, and the junction held 6 bases outside the gene matches. The CDR3 spans 16 residues. In DNA, the CDR3 is TGTGCCAGCAGCGGTACGGGACAGGGGACCACCGGGGAGCTGTTTTTT. It encodes CASSGTGQGTTGELFF.

The chain carries TRBV6-6 and TRBJ2-3; D is perhaps TRBD1 (7 bases). This CDR3 comprises 14 residues. Per germline, CDR1 MNHNY and CDR2 SVGAGI (reference sequence). Trimming pared 2 bases from V and 3 bases from J, leaving 9 bases between. DNA for the CDR3: TGTGCCAGCAGTTACCAGGGGGGTACAGATACGCAGTATTTT. This codes for CASSYQGGTDTQYF.

The chain couples TRBV2 to TRBJ1-1, with TRBD1 identical over 7 bases. Germline loops: CDR1 SNHLY, CDR2 FYNNEI. The CDR3 runs to 16 residues. Trimming at V came to 7 bases and at J to 1 base, leaving 12 bases not matched to a gene. CDR3: CASMLSWDSQNTEAFF. The DNA for the CDR3 is TGTGCCAGCATGCTATCCTGGGACAGCCAGAACACTGAAGCTTTCTTT. The entire variable domain, with the rest obtained from reference TRBV2 and TRBJ1-1, is as follows: EPEVTQTPSHQVTQMGQEVILRCVPISNHLYFYWYRQILGQKVEFLVSFYNNEISEKSEIFDDQFSVERPDGSNFTLKIRSTKLEDSAMYFCASMLSWDSQNTEAFFGQGTRLTVV.

The genes are TRBV7-9 and TRBJ2-1, with unresolved D. The germline V gene has CDR1 SEHNR and CDR2 FQNEAQ (reference sequence). The CDR3 has 11 amino acids. The germline V and J ends were trimmed by 5 bases and 8 bases, with 7 bases remaining between them. The CDR3 DNA follows: TGTGCCAGCAGCCCATTTGATGAGCAGTTCTTC. It is translated as CASSPFDEQFF.

The chain combines TRBV5-1 with TRBJ2-1; 7 bases line up with TRBD2. J lost 8 bases, V lost 0 bases, and 5 bases had no gene match. The germline CDR1 and CDR2 sequences are SGHRS and YFSETQ. CDR3 length: 14 residues. CDR3 DNA: TGCGCCAGCAGCTTGGTGTTAGCGGGTGATGAGCAGTTCTTC. Protein: CASSLVLAGDEQFF. The full variable domain, rest sourced from reference TRBV5-1 and TRBJ2-1, is KAGVTQTPRYLIKTRGQQVTLSCSPISGHRSVSWYQQTPGQGLQFLFEYFSETQRNKGNFPGRFSGRQFSNSRSEMNVSTLELGDSALYLCASSLVLAGDEQFFGPGTRLTVL.

This clone was counted a single time. V gene TRBV28 combines with J gene TRBJ1-2, with no clear D. This CDR3 has 13 amino acids. V lost 7 bases to trimming and J lost 3 bases, with 12 bases between them. CDR1 is MDHEN and CDR2 is SYDVKM in the germline V gene. The CDR3 region is CASNLGPHYGYTF. The CDR3 region has the DNA TGTGCCAGCAATCTCGGACCCCACTATGGCTACACCTTC.

This chain joins TRBV11-2 and TRBJ2-5, with D hard to call. Germline V gene sequence: CDR1 SGHAT, CDR2 FQNNGV. CDR3 length: 18 amino acids. The ends were cut back, 5 bases at V and 4 bases at J, with 26 bases in the middle. For the CDR3, the DNA is TGTGCCAGCAGCCCGTTTGAGCATATAAGGGTGGGCTCAGAGACCCAGTACTTC. Amino acids: CASSPFEHIRVGSETQYF.